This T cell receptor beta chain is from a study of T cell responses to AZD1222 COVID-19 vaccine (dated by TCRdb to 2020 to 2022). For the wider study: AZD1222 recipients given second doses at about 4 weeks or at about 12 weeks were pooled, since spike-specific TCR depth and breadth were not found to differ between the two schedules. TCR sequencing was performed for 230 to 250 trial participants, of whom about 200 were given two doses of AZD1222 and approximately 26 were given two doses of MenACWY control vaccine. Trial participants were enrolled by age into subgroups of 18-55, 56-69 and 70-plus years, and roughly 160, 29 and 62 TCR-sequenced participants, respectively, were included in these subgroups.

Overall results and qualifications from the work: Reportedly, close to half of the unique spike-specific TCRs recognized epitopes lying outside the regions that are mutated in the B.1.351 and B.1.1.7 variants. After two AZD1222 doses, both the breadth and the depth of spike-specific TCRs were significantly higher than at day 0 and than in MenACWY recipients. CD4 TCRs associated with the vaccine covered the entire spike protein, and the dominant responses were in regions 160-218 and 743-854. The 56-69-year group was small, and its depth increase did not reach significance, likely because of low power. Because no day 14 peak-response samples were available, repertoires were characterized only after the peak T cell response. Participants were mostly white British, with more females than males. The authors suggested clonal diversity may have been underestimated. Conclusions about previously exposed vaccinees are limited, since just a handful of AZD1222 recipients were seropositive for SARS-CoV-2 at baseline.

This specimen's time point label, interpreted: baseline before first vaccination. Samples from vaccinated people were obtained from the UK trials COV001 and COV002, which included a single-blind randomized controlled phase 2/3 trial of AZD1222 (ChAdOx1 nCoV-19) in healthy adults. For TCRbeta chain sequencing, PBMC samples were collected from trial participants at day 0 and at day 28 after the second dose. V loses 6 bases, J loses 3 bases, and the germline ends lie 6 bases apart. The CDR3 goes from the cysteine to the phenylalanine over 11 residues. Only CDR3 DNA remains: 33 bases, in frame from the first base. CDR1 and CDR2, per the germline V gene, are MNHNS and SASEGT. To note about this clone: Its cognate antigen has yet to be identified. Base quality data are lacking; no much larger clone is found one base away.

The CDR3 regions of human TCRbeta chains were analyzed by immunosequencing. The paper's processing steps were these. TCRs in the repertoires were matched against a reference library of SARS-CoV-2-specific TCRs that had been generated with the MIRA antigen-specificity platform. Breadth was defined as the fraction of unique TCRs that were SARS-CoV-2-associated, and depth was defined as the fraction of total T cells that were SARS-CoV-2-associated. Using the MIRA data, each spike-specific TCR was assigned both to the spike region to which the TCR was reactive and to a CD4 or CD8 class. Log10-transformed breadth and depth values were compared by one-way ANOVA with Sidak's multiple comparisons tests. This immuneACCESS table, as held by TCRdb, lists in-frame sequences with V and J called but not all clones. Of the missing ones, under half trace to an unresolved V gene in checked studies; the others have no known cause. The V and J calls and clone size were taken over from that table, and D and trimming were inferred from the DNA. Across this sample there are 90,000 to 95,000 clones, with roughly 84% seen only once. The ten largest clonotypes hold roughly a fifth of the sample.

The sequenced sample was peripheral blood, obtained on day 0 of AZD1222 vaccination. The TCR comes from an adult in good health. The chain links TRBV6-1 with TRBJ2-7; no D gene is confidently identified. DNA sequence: TGTGCCAGCAGCATCAACTACGAGCAGTACTTC. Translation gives CASSINYEQYF.